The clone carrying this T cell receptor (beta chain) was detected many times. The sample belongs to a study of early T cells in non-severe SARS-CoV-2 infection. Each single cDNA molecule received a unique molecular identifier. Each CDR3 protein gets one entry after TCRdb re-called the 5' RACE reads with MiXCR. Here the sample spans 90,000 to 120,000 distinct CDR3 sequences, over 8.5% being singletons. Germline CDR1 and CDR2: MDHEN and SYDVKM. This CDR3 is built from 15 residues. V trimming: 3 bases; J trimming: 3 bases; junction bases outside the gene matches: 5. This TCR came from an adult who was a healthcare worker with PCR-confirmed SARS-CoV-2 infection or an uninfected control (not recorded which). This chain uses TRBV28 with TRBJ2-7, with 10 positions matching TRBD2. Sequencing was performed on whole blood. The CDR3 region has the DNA TGTGCCAGCAGTTTGTCTTTAGCGGGGGGCTACGAGCAGTACTTC. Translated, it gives CASSLSLAGGYEQYF. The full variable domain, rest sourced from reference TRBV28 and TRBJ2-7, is DVKVTQSSRYLVKRTGEKVFLECVQDMDHENMFWYRQDPGLGLRLIYFSYDVKMKEKGDIPEGYSVSREKKERFSLILESASTNQTSMYLCASSLSLAGGYEQYFGPGTRLTVT.